The present entry profiles one TCR beta chain with its context. Data came from immunoSEQ multiplex PCR; TCRdb stores just in-frame clones and leaves some out. The sample includes about 45,000 clones, 80% of them seen just once. This sample was included in a study of OX40 agonist ivuxolimab in advanced cancers. The TCR originated in an adult with an advanced solid tumor such as melanoma, head and neck, liver or kidney cancer. The specimen comprised CD4+ or CD8+ T cells sorted from blood, sampled in a trial of the OX40 agonist ivuxolimab.

The CDR3 protein is CASSHSRLAASEQYF. In DNA form, the CDR3 reads TGCGCCAGCAGCCATTCCCGACTAGCCGCCTCCGAGCAGTACTTC. This chain links TRBV4-3 with TRBJ2-7; 7 nucleotides match TRBD2. The trim removed 3 bases at V and 6 bases at J, leaving 11 bases unmatched. Germline lookup yields CDR1 LGHNA and CDR2 YSLEER. The CDR3 has 15 residues.